Below are 17 T cell receptor beta chains sequenced from a single sample in a study of T cell changes during pregnancy in multiple sclerosis. Sequencing used immunoSEQ multiplex PCR; TCRdb keeps in-frame clones, though not all of them. This repertoire shows tens of thousands of clones, roughly nine tenths found once; its top ten account for around 0.63%. This specimen was CD4+ T cells from peripheral blood mononuclear cells, taken after pregnancy. The receptors were gathered from a female donor in good health, enrolled as a control in a pregnancy study.

This chain links TRBV28 with TRBJ2-1, with D possibly matching TRBD2 (5 bases). This CDR3 is built from 12 residues. The germline V and J ends were trimmed by 8 bases and 4 bases, with 9 bases remaining between them. The germline gives CDR1 MDHEN, CDR2 SYDVKM. This chain's CDR3 is CASQAVYNEQFF. The CDR3 nucleotides are TGTGCCAGCCAAGCGGTATACAATGAGCAGTTCTTC.

This sequence joins TRBV15 and TRBJ2-5; the D gene is possibly TRBD2 (5 bases). With 3 bases removed from V and 1 base from J, the gap between germline ends came to 9 bases. From germline, CDR1 is LNHNV and CDR2 YYDKDF (reference sequence). This CDR3 region has 14 residues. CDR3 protein: CATSRGAVQETQYF. CDR3 nucleotide sequence: TGTGCCACCAGCAGGGGAGCGGTCCAAGAGACCCAGTACTTC.

This rearrangement joins TRBV6-5 to TRBJ1-2; TRBD1 might be the D (5 bases). Germline V CDR1 and CDR2: MNHEY, SVGAGI. CDR3 length: 14 residues. Trimming removed 6 bases at V and 6 bases at J, with 17 bases between. CDR3 coding DNA: TGTGCCAGCAGAGCAGGGTTCGTCGCTGATGGCTACACCTTC. Protein sequence: CASRAGFVADGYTF.

The J gene is TRBJ1-2, the V gene TRBV18; a weak D match, TRBD1 (6 bases). V was trimmed by 2 bases and J by 6 bases, leaving 7 bases between them. Per germline, CDR1 KGHSH and CDR2 LQKENI. The CDR3 is 12 residues long. CDR3 amino acids: CASSPSGDGYTF. The CDR3 nucleotides read TGTGCCAGCTCACCATCAGGGGATGGCTACACCTTC.

In nucleotides, the CDR3 is TGTGCCAGCACCGCGTCGTTGTTGAACACTGAAGCTTTCTTT. Protein: CASTASLLNTEAFF. The rearrangement uses TRBV7-2 and TRBJ1-1; no reliable D call. CDR1 is SGHTA and CDR2 is FQGNSA in the germline V gene. Trimming pared 7 bases from V and 0 bases from J, leaving 12 bases between. The CDR3 loop spans 14 amino acids.

The chain couples TRBV5-6 to TRBJ2-7; possibly TRBD2 for D (7 bases). The CDR3 loop spans 15 amino acids. V gave up 2 bases and J gave up 3 bases, with 15 bases separating them. Germline V lookup: CDR1 SGHDT, CDR2 YYEEEE. The CDR3 nucleotides read TGTGCCAGCAGCTTTCGGGTGGGGGGGCACTACGAGCAGTACTTC. It is translated as CASSFRVGGHYEQYF.

Comment on this clone: At one end the junction does not follow the germline gene, possibly because of a read error. The chain combines TRBV7-7 with TRBJ2-7, with D maybe TRBD1 (6 bases). The CDR3 length is 13 residues. From germline, CDR1 is SSHAT and CDR2 FNYEAQ (reference sequence). DNA for the CDR3: TGTGCTAGCAGTCGGACAGATTGGGGCGAGCAGTACTTC. Protein sequence: CASSRTDWGEQYF. Complete variable domain (other parts from reference TRBV7-7 and TRBJ2-7): GAGVSQSPRYKVTKRGQDVTLRCDPISSHATLYWYQQALGQGPEFLTYFNYEAQPDKSGLPSDRFSAERPEGSISTLTIQRTEQRDSAMYRCASSRTDWGEQYFGPGTRLTVT.

The chain recombines TRBV18 with TRBJ2-7, with 7 bases lining up with TRBD2. The CDR3 has 17 residues. V was pared by 3 bases and J by 5 bases, with 16 bases of the junction left unmatched. In germline, CDR1 is KGHSH, CDR2 LQKENI. CDR3 bases: TGTGCCAGCTCACCTATCCCCCAAGCGGGACGTCTCGACGAGCAGTACTTC. As protein: CASSPIPQAGRLDEQYF.

This chain uses TRBV7-2 with TRBJ2-3; TRBD2 agrees at 11 bases. In germline, CDR1 is SGHTA, CDR2 FQGNSA. The CDR3 contains 16 residues. Losses at the gene ends were 1 base for V and 9 bases for J; bases not matched to a gene: 9. CDR3 DNA sequence: TGTGCCAGCAGCTTAGGGGGGACTAGCGGTGGAAGGACGCAGTATTTT. Amino acid sequence: CASSLGGTSGGRTQYF.

V usage is TRBV6-5 and J usage is TRBJ2-1, with 7 nucleotides matching TRBD1. V shed 6 bases, J shed 6 bases, and the junction held 5 bases outside the gene matches. This CDR3 has 13 amino acids. Per the germline V gene, CDR1 is MNHEY and CDR2 is SVGAGI. The DNA for the CDR3 is TGTGCCAGCAGCCGGACAGGAGGCAATGAGCAGTTCTTC. Amino acid sequence: CASSRTGGNEQFF.

The J gene is TRBJ2-1, the V gene TRBV5-4; 8 bases are a match to TRBD2. V lost 4 bases to trimming and J lost 8 bases; unmatched junction nucleotides: 11. From germline, CDR1 is SGHNT and CDR2 YYREEE (reference sequence). This CDR3 has 15 amino acids. The CDR3: CASSMGLVQSHEQFF. DNA for the CDR3: TGTGCCAGCAGCATGGGACTAGTACAATCCCATGAGCAGTTCTTC.

CDR3 in amino acids: CAWSPGSRRPAFF. As DNA, the CDR3 is TGTGCCTGGAGCCCGGGGTCTCGCCGTCCGGCTTTCTTT. This rearrangement joins TRBV30 to TRBJ1-1; D is undetermined. Trimming removed 3 bases at V and 11 bases at J, with 19 bases between. Per the germline V gene, CDR1 is GTSNPN and CDR2 is SVGIG (reference sequence). The CDR3 is made up of 13 amino acids.

The CDR3 here is CAWSVLESAQFF. The CDR3 coding sequence is TGTGCCTGGAGTGTACTGGAGTCGGCGCAGTTCTTC. The chain is built from TRBV30 and TRBJ2-1; D gene uncertain. CDR1 and CDR2 (germline): GTSNPN, SVGIG (reference sequence). V was shortened by 0 bases and J by 12 bases, with 12 bases between the two germline ends. This CDR3 has 12 residues.

A remark on this clone: No DNA is shown, since the ends of the CDR3 on it are uncertain; the CDR3 is the one TCRdb lists. The chain recombines TRBV7-2 with TRBJ2-4; TRBD1, the table's D call, lacks a check against the DNA. The CDR3 is 16 amino acids long, termini counted. CDR1 and CDR2 (germline): SGHTA, FQGNSA. This CDR3 is CASSLSSGQGKNIQYF.

This chain joins TRBV30 and TRBJ2-3; D is ambiguous. Between the trimmed V and J ends, which lost 0 bases and 14 bases, there was a span of 15 bases. This CDR3 region has 12 residues. Germline-derived CDR1 and CDR2 are GTSNPN and SVGIG (reference sequence). This CDR3 is CAWSVLGPRSYF. The CDR3 DNA sequence: TGTGCCTGGAGTGTACTGGGCCCCCGGTCGTATTTT.

This clone was observed a few times. The J gene is TRBJ2-7, the V gene TRBV6-5; weak D call: TRBD2 (6 bases). The CDR3 is made up of 16 amino acids. The V and J ends lost 0 bases and 4 bases respectively, with 16 bases between them. Germline lookup yields CDR1 MNHEY and CDR2 SVGAGI. The CDR3 DNA sequence: TGTGCCAGCAGTTACTCGAGCCCGAGGCGGGGATACGAGCAGTACTTC. Its translation: CASSYSSPRRGYEQYF.

The chain uses TRBV7-2 and TRBJ2-1; 11 nucleotides line up with TRBD2. V dropped 2 bases and J dropped 9; count of bases not matched to a gene: 6. This CDR3 region has 15 residues. Germline lookup yields CDR1 SGHTA and CDR2 FQGNSA. This chain's CDR3 is CASSLLLAGDSEQFF. The CDR3 bases are TGTGCCAGCAGCTTACTACTAGCGGGAGATAGTGAGCAGTTCTTC. The whole variable domain, filled in from reference TRBV7-2 and TRBJ2-1, reads GAGVSQSPSNKVTEKGKDVELRCDPISGHTALYWYRQSLGQGLEFLIYFQGNSAPDKSGLPSDRFSAERTGGSVSTLTIQRTQQEDSAVYLCASSLLLAGDSEQFFGPGTRLTVL.